This passage covers 22 T cell receptor beta chains from one sample sequenced in a study of blood T cell repertoires in COVID-19. TCRdb's copy holds only in-frame clones and misses some; the assay was immunoSEQ multiplex PCR. This sample yields about 310,000 clones, of which roughly 84% are seen a single time; 1% belongs to the top ten. Sequenced input: peripheral blood. All receptors derive from a man aged 50-59 years with active or convalescent COVID-19.

The chain is built from TRBV27 and TRBJ2-1; 11 bases map to TRBD2. The length of the CDR3 is 17 residues. Germline V gene sequence: CDR1 MNHEY, CDR2 SMNVEV (reference sequence). The V segment lost 5 bases and the J segment 8 bases; nucleotides outside the gene matches: 14. The CDR3 bases are TGTGCCAGCAGTGAACAAATAGCGGGGGGGACGTGGGATGAGCAGTTCTTC. As protein: CASSEQIAGGTWDEQFF.

CDR3 in amino acids: CASSSMNTEAFF. CDR3 sequence (DNA): TGTGCCAGCTCATCCATGAACACTGAAGCTTTCTTT. J is TRBJ1-1 and V is TRBV18; the D is unclear. This CDR3 has 12 residues. Trimming pared 5 bases from V and 0 bases from J, leaving 4 bases between. Germline CDR1 and CDR2: KGHSH and LQKENI.

The rearrangement joins TRBV7-2 to TRBJ2-3; D gene uncertain. Trimming removed 3 bases at V and 4 bases at J, with 11 bases between. The CDR3 is made up of 14 amino acids. Germline lookup yields CDR1 SGHTA and CDR2 FQGNSA. DNA of the CDR3: TGTGCCAGCAGCTTCATCAGTCCCGCAGATACGCAGTATTTT. Protein product: CASSFISPADTQYF.

This chain uses TRBV19 with TRBJ2-1, with TRBD2 matching over 10 bases. The CDR3 contains 14 residues. The germline V gene has CDR1 LNHDA and CDR2 SQIVND (reference sequence). The ends lost 9 bases at V and 9 bases at J; junction bases unmatched: 11. In DNA form, the CDR3 reads TGTGCCAGCAGACAGCGGGGGGGCCCGAGTGAGCAGTTCTTC. Its translation is CASRQRGGPSEQFF.

This chain uses TRBV20-1 with TRBJ2-5; maybe TRBD2 (6 bases). This CDR3 contains 13 residues. Germline-derived CDR1 and CDR2 are DFQATT and SNEGSKA (reference sequence). The V end was cut by 3 bases, the J end by 0 bases, with 8 bases between. The CDR3 bases are TGCAGTGCTAGTTGGAGGGACCAAGAGACCCAGTACTTC. It specifies CSASWRDQETQYF.

The chain employs TRBV5-5 and TRBJ2-2; maybe TRBD2 (6 bases). V lost 4 bases and J 7 bases, leaving 11 bases between the germline ends. Germline V lookup: CDR1 SGHKS, CDR2 YYEKEE (reference sequence). This CDR3 spans 13 amino acids. The CDR3 protein is CASSQTGVGELFF. As DNA, the CDR3 is TGTGCCAGCAGCCAGACGGGGGTCGGGGAGCTGTTTTTT.

The DNA for the CDR3 is TGTGCCAGTAATGTGGGACTCTACAATGAGCAGTTCTTC. It encodes CASNVGLYNEQFF. The chain links TRBV19 to TRBJ2-1, with D tentatively TRBD2 (6 bases). The CDR3 extends over 13 amino acids. Trimming left V 7 bases short and J 3 bases short, with 10 bases between. The germline V gene has CDR1 LNHDA and CDR2 SQIVND (reference sequence).

The V and J genes are TRBV28 and TRBJ1-5; TRBD1 matches 7 bases. From germline, CDR1 is MDHEN and CDR2 SYDVKM. The V segment lost 5 bases and the J segment 1 base; nucleotides outside the gene matches: 2. CDR3 length: 14 amino acids. The CDR3 here is CASSGDSSNQPQHF. As DNA, the CDR3 is TGTGCCAGCAGTGGGGACAGCAGCAATCAGCCCCAGCATTTT.

This clone has only one observation. The chain links TRBV5-4 to TRBJ1-1; D is ambiguous. The CDR3 loop spans 13 amino acids. The V gene's germline CDR1 is SGHNT and CDR2 YYREEE (reference sequence). The V gene lost 0 bases and the J gene lost 0 bases, with 3 bases spanning the gap. DNA of the CDR3: TGTGCCAGCAGCTTGGAGCTGAACACTGAAGCTTTCTTT. This translates into CASSLELNTEAFF.

This clone was recorded once. The V and J genes are TRBV18 and TRBJ2-7; D gene unclear. V lost 2 bases and J 1 base, leaving 9 bases between the germline ends. Germline V lookup: CDR1 KGHSH, CDR2 LQKENI. The CDR3 runs 14 residues. The CDR3 is CASSPGQTSYEQYF. The CDR3 DNA follows: TGTGCCAGCTCACCAGGGCAGACATCCTACGAGCAGTACTTC.

The V and J genes are TRBV6-5 and TRBJ2-7, with D possibly TRBD2 on 6 matching bases. Germline V gene data show CDR1 as MNHEY and CDR2 as SVGAGI. This CDR3 is built from 14 residues. The V end lost 0 bases, the J end lost 2 bases, and 8 bases lay between the germline ends. The CDR3 DNA sequence: TGTGCCAGCAGTTACTCGCGACTAGCCTACGAGCAGTACTTC. Its translation is CASSYSRLAYEQYF.

The chain employs TRBV5-4 and TRBJ1-6; the D gene is possibly TRBD1 (5 bases). Trimming removed 0 bases at V and 6 bases at J, with 10 bases between. The CDR3 loop spans 15 amino acids. CDR1 and CDR2 (germline): SGHNT, YYREEE (reference sequence). CDR3 DNA sequence: TGTGCCAGCAGCTTGGGTAGGGGTTTTAATTCACCCCTCCACTTT. It translates to CASSLGRGFNSPLHF.

This clone was counted a few times. The chain recombines TRBV27 with TRBJ1-1; perhaps TRBD1 as D (6 bases). CDR3 length: 13 residues. Trimming pared 6 bases from V and 3 bases from J, leaving 11 bases between. Germline V gives CDR1 MNHEY, CDR2 SMNVEV (reference sequence). CDR3 sequence reads: CASRRDRYTEAFF. CDR3 coding DNA: TGTGCCAGCAGACGCGACAGGTACACTGAAGCTTTCTTT.

In this sample, this clone turned up once. This chain connects TRBV6-2 or TRBV6-3 to TRBJ1-5; D ambiguous. The CDR3 has 13 residues. The V end was cut by 0 bases, the J end by 5 bases, with 5 bases between. Germline V gene lookup returns CDR1 MNHEY and CDR2 SVGEGT. The CDR3 reads CASSYSRDQPQHF. DNA for the CDR3: TGTGCCAGCAGTTACTCGCGGGATCAGCCCCAGCATTTT.

The chain carries TRBV30 and TRBJ2-3; 7 positions agree with TRBD2. The J segment lost 0 bases and the V segment lost 4 bases, leaving 7 bases of the junction unmatched. The CDR3 sequence is 15 residues long. CDR1 and CDR2 (germline): GTSNPN, SVGIG (reference sequence). CDR3: CAWTIGGTSTDTQYF. In DNA form, the CDR3 reads TGTGCCTGGACCATCGGGGGGACTAGCACAGATACGCAGTATTTT.

This chain connects TRBV29-1 to TRBJ2-7; 11 bases are shared with TRBD1. CDR1 and CDR2 (germline): SQVTM, ANQGSEA. V trimming: 4 bases; J trimming: 10 bases; junction bases outside the gene matches: 6. The CDR3 runs 12 residues. CDR3 coding DNA: TGCAGCGTTGGCGGGACAGGGGGTATTCAGTACTTC. Translated: CSVGGTGGIQYF.

The chain recombines TRBV5-1 with TRBJ2-2; the D is unclear. The length of the CDR3 is 15 residues. V lost 4 bases to trimming and J lost 3 bases, with 13 bases between them. Germline V gene lookup returns CDR1 SGHRS and CDR2 YFSETQ. As DNA, the CDR3 is TGCGCCAGCAGCCCCCCGCGAAGAGACACCGGGGAGCTGTTTTTT. Encoded protein: CASSPPRRDTGELFF.

This chain links TRBV5-1 with TRBJ1-4, with D maybe TRBD1 (5 bases). Germline loops: CDR1 SGHRS, CDR2 YFSETQ. Trimming cost V 1 base and J 4 bases, with 14 bases left between them. This CDR3 comprises 16 residues. CDR3 nucleotides: TGCGCCAGCAGCTTGCGACCGGGACTGAATAATGAAAAACTGTTTTTT. Its protein product is CASSLRPGLNNEKLFF.

The chain links TRBV27 to TRBJ2-2; D not certain. Germline CDR1 is MNHEY and CDR2 is SMNVEV (reference sequence). V gave up 4 bases and J gave up 0 bases, with 3 bases separating them. The length of the CDR3 is 13 residues. CDR3: CASSSANTGELFF. The CDR3, as DNA: TGTGCCAGCAGTTCAGCGAACACCGGGGAGCTGTTTTTT.

V usage is TRBV18 and J usage is TRBJ1-2, with TRBD1 matching over 7 bases. V dropped 3 bases and J dropped 2; count of bases not matched to a gene: 6. Germline values: CDR1 KGHSH, CDR2 LQKENI. This CDR3 is 15 amino acids long. In nucleotides, the CDR3 is TGTGCCAGCTCACCGACAGGGCGCGGGAACTATGGCTACACCTTC. The encoded protein is CASSPTGRGNYGYTF.

CDR3 sequence reads: CASKGVKGIEGNTIYF. CDR3 nucleotides: TGTGCCAGTAAGGGGGTCAAGGGGATCGAAGGAAACACCATATATTTT. The chain is built from TRBV19 and TRBJ1-3, with D maybe TRBD1 (6 bases). This CDR3 is 16 amino acids long. V lost 7 bases, J lost 4 bases, and 20 bases lay in between. Germline values: CDR1 LNHDA, CDR2 SQIVND (reference sequence).

The chain recombines TRBV28 with TRBJ1-2; 10 bases align to TRBD1. J gave up 4 bases and V 7 bases, and 3 bases lay outside the gene matches. CDR1 and CDR2 from the germline V gene are MDHEN and SYDVKM. The CDR3 covers 13 residues. DNA of the CDR3: TGTGCCAGCACGACAGGGGGCCTCTATGGCTACACCTTC. Translation gives CASTTGGLYGYTF.